This TCR beta chain was retrieved from a study of blood T cell repertoires in COVID-19. Study in general: Sites across the United States, Italy and Spain contributed samples from acute and convalescent COVID-19.

Some clones are missing from TCRdb's copy, which holds only in-frame ones; the method was immunoSEQ multiplex PCR. The sample has approximately 36,000 clones, 70% to 90% seen once; the top ten hold 2% to 2.5%. This CDR3 comprises 15 residues. V shed 2 bases and J 7 bases; nucleotides not matched to a gene: 7. Germline V gives CDR1 LGHDT, CDR2 YNNKEL (reference sequence). V and J are TRBV3-1 (or the pseudogene TRBV3-2) and TRBJ2-2; TRBD2 matches at 7 bases. The receptor comes from a human donor in a cohort sampled during active COVID-19. Sequenced sample: peripheral blood. CDR3 sequence: CASSQLGGRGGELFF. CDR3 DNA sequence: TGTGCCAGCAGCCAATTGGGGGGGAGAGGCGGGGAGCTGTTTTTT.